The entry below gives a single TCR beta chain sequence along with its context. The clone's antigen remains unknown. Per-base quality was not reported, and no clone a single base away is much larger than it. The data were taken from a study of preoperative IRX-2 immunotherapy in early breast cancer (dated by TCRdb to the late 2010s). The meaning of the sample's treatment or condition label: preoperative locoregional IRX-2 cytokine immunotherapy. The samples were obtained from a phase Ib study that tested preoperative, locoregional IRX-2 cytokine immunotherapy meant to prime immune responses. Before surgery, IRX-2 was given to the donors, who were patients with early-stage breast cancer. Ends trimmed: V by 5 bases, J by 5 bases; bases unmatched to a gene: 12. CDR1 is given as KGHSH and CDR2 as LQKENI, both from the germline V gene. The CDR3 starts with the cysteine, ends with the phenylalanine, and has 16 residues. The entry retains the CDR3 DNA only, 48 bases that are in frame from base 1.

The method was the immunoSEQ multiplex PCR assay. In its TCRdb copy, this immuneACCESS table keeps in-frame sequences only and misses some clones. Where compared with another copy, unresolved V genes explain less than half of these, and the others have no known cause. This sample holds under 4,000 clones; roughly three quarters were observed only once. Of the sample, around 7% falls within the top ten clones. The V gene is TRBV18 and the J gene is TRBJ2-1; the junction holds 7 bases that match TRBD1. This clonotype was obtained from a human donor with breast cancer. The sample was tumor tissue, taken after IRX-2 immunotherapy. The CDR3 amino acid sequence is: CASSSKPGQPDNEQFF. The sequenced DNA: TGTGCCAGCTCATCAAAACCGGGACAGCCAGACAATGAGCAGTTCTTC.